Sequencing of this TCR beta chain was carried out in a study of PD-1 blockade in mismatch repair-deficient tumors. Overall study: Patients had approximately 13 mismatch repair-deficient cancer types, all previously treated and progressing.

This clone has more than one count but fewer than ten. All patients were mismatch repair deficient, assessed by either PCR or immunohistochemistry. TCRs were sequenced from a few patients responding to pembrolizumab. The repertoire was sequenced with immunoSEQ multiplex PCR; TCRdb's copy has only in-frame clones and lacks some. The table includes roughly 32,000 clones, more than 70% detected once. The CDR3 is 14 residues long. The germline CDR1 and CDR2 sequences are MGHDK and SYGVNS. V was trimmed by 1 base and J by 6 bases, leaving 12 bases between them. The V gene is TRBV25-1, the J gene TRBJ2-5, with D maybe TRBD1 (5 bases). This clonotype was obtained from an adult with mismatch repair-deficient cancer. The sample was PBMCs, taken roughly 6 weeks after starting pembrolizumab. The CDR3 nucleotides are TGTGCCAGCAGTGAATCAGTGGGGCTCAAGACCCAGTACTTC. Protein: CASSESVGLKTQYF.